The 20 T cell receptor beta chains given below trace back to one sample, sequenced in a study of cytomegalovirus exposure and HLA in healthy donors. PCR was performed using 60 Vbeta and 13 Jbeta primers. Profiling relied on immunoSEQ multiplex PCR, and the TCRdb table lists in-frame clones only, not all of them. The table lists fewer than 75,000 clones. The sequencing sample was made of PBMCs. All receptors derive from a boy younger than 18 in good health and CMV-seronegative.

This rearrangement joins TRBV5-6 to TRBJ2-2, with 9 bases matching TRBD1. V lost 4 bases, J lost 7 bases, and 5 bases stayed unmatched. This CDR3 is built from 14 residues. Germline values: CDR1 SGHDT, CDR2 YYEEEE. Here the CDR3 reads CASSGDRDVGELFF. The CDR3 DNA is TGTGCCAGCAGCGGGGACAGGGACGTCGGGGAGCTGTTTTTT.

With respect to this clone: One end of the junction fails to match germline, which may point to a read error. The chain joins TRBV5-6 to TRBJ2-7, with TRBD1 identical over 8 bases. Germline values: CDR1 SGHDT, CDR2 YYEEEE. The CDR3 runs 13 residues. CDR3 sequence reads: CASGQGSSHEQYF. As DNA, the CDR3 is TGTGCCAGCGGACAGGGATCCTCCCACGAGCAGTACTTC.

The chain carries TRBV7-9 and TRBJ2-7, with TRBD2 matching 13 bases. CDR3 length: 17 residues. CDR1 is SEHNR, CDR2 FQNEAQ, per germline (reference sequence). The J segment lost 5 bases and the V segment lost 1 base, leaving 8 bases of the junction unmatched. CDR3 amino acids: CASSLVSGLAGANEQYF. The DNA of the CDR3 is TGTGCCAGCAGCTTAGTTTCCGGACTAGCGGGAGCCAACGAGCAGTACTTC.

The chain has TRBV5-5 and TRBJ1-2; 7 bases are a match to TRBD1. This CDR3 is built from 13 residues. Trimming at V came to 5 bases and at J to 3 bases, leaving 4 bases not matched to a gene. The V gene's germline CDR1 is SGHKS and CDR2 YYEKEE (reference sequence). The CDR3 DNA reads as TGTGCCAGCAGTGCAGGGACAGACTATGGCTACACCTTC. It translates to CASSAGTDYGYTF.

The chain is built from TRBV5-1 and TRBJ2-7; D is perhaps TRBD1 (6 bases). CDR1 and CDR2 (germline): SGHRS, YFSETQ. The CDR3 sequence is 16 residues long. The germline V and J ends were trimmed by 3 bases and 2 bases, with 18 bases remaining between them. The CDR3 nucleotides read TGCGCCAGCAGCTCTAGGCCGAGGGGGTTTCCCTACGAGCAGTACTTC. Its protein product is CASSSRPRGFPYEQYF.

This chain connects TRBV4-2 to TRBJ1-3; D is uncertain. The V and J ends lost 4 bases and 0 bases respectively, with 13 bases between them. The CDR3 is 16 residues long. The germline CDR1 and CDR2 sequences are LGHNA and YNFKEQ. The CDR3 region has the DNA TGTGCCAGCAGCCCGATATCCAAGAGCTCTGGAAACACCATATATTTT. It translates to CASSPISKSSGNTIYF.

The gene calls are TRBV19 and TRBJ2-7; 15 bases agree with TRBD2. The CDR3 length is 20 residues. Germline trimming cut 3 bases from V and 3 bases from J; bases unmatched to any gene: 15. CDR1 and CDR2 (germline): LNHDA, SQIVND (reference sequence). This CDR3 reads CASSITVTGTSGRTLYEQYF. The CDR3 nucleotides read TGTGCCAGTAGTATCACCGTTACCGGGACTAGCGGGAGGACGCTCTACGAGCAGTACTTC.

The rearrangement links TRBV7-6 to TRBJ1-2; 7 bases match TRBD1. The CDR3 extends over 14 amino acids. The germline gives CDR1 SGHVS, CDR2 FNYEAQ. The V and J ends lost 5 bases and 4 bases, in that order; junction bases with no gene match: 7. CDR3 region: CASSPTGTAYGYTF. CDR3 DNA: TGTGCCAGCAGCCCCACCGGGACAGCCTATGGCTACACCTTC. Full variable domain (remainder filled in from reference TRBV7-6 and TRBJ1-2): GAGVSQSPRYKVTKRGQDVALRCDPISGHVSLYWYRQALGQGPEFLTYFNYEAQQDKSGLPNDRFSAERPEGSISTLTIQRTEQRDSAMYRCASSPTGTAYGYTFGSGTRLTVV.

The genes are TRBV29-1 and TRBJ1-1, with 8 positions matching TRBD1. The ends lost 4 bases at V and 4 bases at J; junction bases unmatched: 5. Germline CDR1 reads SQVTM; CDR2 reads ANQGSEA. The length of the CDR3 is 13 residues. For the CDR3, the DNA is TGCAGCGTTGTACGGCAGGGGGCCACTGAAGCTTTCTTT. Translating it yields CSVVRQGATEAFF.

The chain employs TRBV4-1 and TRBJ2-7, with 7 nucleotides matching TRBD1. Losses at the gene ends were 2 bases for V and 2 bases for J; bases not matched to a gene: 3. CDR3 length: 14 residues. The V gene's germline CDR1 is MGHRA and CDR2 YSYEKL. In nucleotides, the CDR3 is TGCGCCAGCAGCCAACCGGACAGGACCTACGAGCAGTACTTC. Encoded protein: CASSQPDRTYEQYF.

V usage is TRBV4-3 and J usage is TRBJ2-1, with 13 bases that match TRBD2. This CDR3 is built from 17 residues. V lost 0 bases and J lost 8; bases outside the gene matches: 7. CDR1 and CDR2 (germline): LGHNA, YSLEER. In nucleotides, the CDR3 is TGCGCCAGCAGCCAAGACCTAGGACTAGCGGGAGCTTATGAGCAGTTCTTC. Residues: CASSQDLGLAGAYEQFF.

This chain links TRBV19 with TRBJ1-2; 8 positions agree with TRBD1. V lost 0 bases to trimming and J lost 3 bases; unmatched junction nucleotides: 18. Germline CDR1 LNHDA, CDR2 SQIVND (reference sequence). The CDR3 consists of 20 residues. The CDR3 DNA follows: TGTGCCAGTAGTATAGATCTTCACCCAGGGGGCGCGTTATCGGACTATGGCTACACCTTC. Its translation: CASSIDLHPGGALSDYGYTF.

The rearrangement joins TRBV12-5 to TRBJ1-2; D perhaps matches TRBD1 (5 bases). The V gene's germline CDR1 is LGHNT and CDR2 FRNRAP. Trimming cost V 2 bases and J 5 bases, with 12 bases left between them. There are 14 residues in the CDR3. The CDR3 sequence: CASGLPTASYGYTF. CDR3 sequence (DNA): TGTGCTAGTGGTTTGCCGACAGCCTCGTATGGCTACACCTTC.

The chain joins TRBV7-9 to TRBJ1-4, with D unresolved. CDR3 length: 14 residues. Germline CDR1 SEHNR, CDR2 FQNEAQ (reference sequence). V was clipped by 5 bases and J by 3 bases, with 10 bases between them. In DNA form, the CDR3 reads TGTGCCAGCAGCCAAGTGACTGCTAATGAAAAACTGTTTTTT. It yields the protein CASSQVTANEKLFF.

This rearrangement joins TRBV6-6 to TRBJ1-1; 9 positions agree with TRBD1. Germline assignment: CDR1 MNHNY and CDR2 SVGAGI (reference sequence). The CDR3 has 16 residues. J was trimmed by 5 bases and V by 6 bases; bases with no gene match: 13. This CDR3 reads CASSRPGTGFRTEAFF. The DNA of the CDR3 is TGTGCCAGCAGCCGTCCCGGGACAGGGTTCAGGACTGAAGCTTTCTTT.

The V gene is TRBV11-3, the J gene TRBJ2-1; weak D call: TRBD2 (6 bases). The germline V gene has CDR1 SGHNT and CDR2 YENEEA. CDR3 length equals 17 residues. V was pared by 5 bases and J by 7 bases, with 24 bases between. The CDR3 region is CASSDWTGTSMDNEQFF. CDR3 nucleotides: TGTGCCAGCAGCGACTGGACCGGGACTTCAATGGATAATGAGCAGTTCTTC.

The V call is TRBV30, the J call TRBJ1-2; TRBD1 aligns across 12 bases. The CDR3 runs 14 residues. Losses at the gene ends were 3 bases for V and 8 bases for J; bases not matched to a gene: 7. Germline loops: CDR1 GTSNPN, CDR2 SVGIG (reference sequence). The CDR3 bases are TGTGCCTGGAGCCCGGGACAGGGGGCGAGCGGCTACACCTTC. Translating gives CAWSPGQGASGYTF.

This rearrangement joins TRBV15 to TRBJ2-5; the match to TRBD1 covers 9 bases. Trimming cost V 3 bases and J 5 bases; bases outside gene matches: 4. The CDR3 sequence is 14 residues long. The V gene's germline CDR1 is LNHNV and CDR2 YYDKDF (reference sequence). In DNA form, the CDR3 reads TGTGCCACCAGCAGGGGACAGGGTTTGGAGACCCAGTACTTC. Translation gives CATSRGQGLETQYF.

This chain links TRBV7-6 with TRBJ2-1; TRBD2 aligns across 13 bases. Germline V gene data show CDR1 as SGHVS and CDR2 as FNYEAQ. This CDR3 contains 16 residues. J lost 9 bases, V lost 1 base, and 6 bases had no gene match. CDR3 loop: CASSLEGTSGAGEQFF. The CDR3 DNA sequence: TGTGCCAGCAGCTTAGAAGGGACTAGCGGGGCGGGTGAGCAGTTCTTC.

The CDR3 protein is CASSQDSSQTTDTQYF. The CDR3 coding sequence is TGTGCCAGCAGCCAAGACTCATCCCAAACAACAGATACGCAGTATTTT. V gene TRBV4-2 combines with J gene TRBJ2-3; no definite D call. The germline CDR1 and CDR2 sequences are LGHNA and YNFKEQ. V was shortened by 0 bases and J by 3 bases, with 13 bases between the two germline ends. This CDR3 region has 16 residues.